The text below deals with one T cell receptor (beta chain). The antigen remains undetermined. Germline-derived CDR1 and CDR2 are SNHLY and FYNNEI. The CDR3 contains 13 residues. The V and J ends lost 7 bases and 6 bases respectively, with 13 bases between them. The sample belongs to a study of OX40 agonist ivuxolimab in advanced cancers. Study context: Patients assigned to dose escalation were diagnosed with hepatocellular carcinoma, melanoma, renal cell or head and neck cancer. From roughly 20 to 85 years was the age range, with a mean of approximately 63 years, and over 80% were male. Study-wide points: At doses 0.1 to 3.0 mg/kg, CD4+ and CD8+ clones expanded.

Using immunoSEQ multiplex PCR, the repertoire was profiled, and TCRdb retains in-frame clones only, with some absent. The data contain 30,000 to 35,000 clones, around 81% of them singletons. Blood sampling was done at baseline, cycle 4 day 1, and cycle 7 day 1. The clonotype originates from an adult with an advanced solid tumor such as melanoma, head and neck, liver or kidney cancer. V gene TRBV2 combines with J gene TRBJ2-1, with D perhaps matching TRBD2 (6 bases). The specimen comprised CD4+ or CD8+ T cells sorted from blood, sampled in a trial of the OX40 agonist ivuxolimab. For the CDR3, the DNA is TGTGCCAGCATGACTACCGGGAGCAATGAGCAGTTCTTC. Translating gives CASMTTGSNEQFF.